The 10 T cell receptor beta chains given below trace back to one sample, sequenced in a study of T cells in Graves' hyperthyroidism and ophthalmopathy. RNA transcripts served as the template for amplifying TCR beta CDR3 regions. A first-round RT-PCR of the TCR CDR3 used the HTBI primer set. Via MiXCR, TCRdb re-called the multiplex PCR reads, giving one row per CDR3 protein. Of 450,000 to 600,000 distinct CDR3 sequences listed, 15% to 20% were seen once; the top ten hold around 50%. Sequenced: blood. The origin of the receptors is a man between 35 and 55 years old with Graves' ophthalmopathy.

CDR3 amino acids: CASSLGRSSTDTQYF. The CDR3 DNA reads TGTGCCAGCAGCTTAGGGAGATCGAGCACAGATACGCAGTATTTT. The chain links TRBV7-9 to TRBJ2-3; D ambiguous. The germline V and J ends were trimmed by 1 base and 0 bases, with 8 bases remaining between them. Germline lookup yields CDR1 SEHNR and CDR2 FQNEAQ (reference sequence). CDR3 length: 15 residues.

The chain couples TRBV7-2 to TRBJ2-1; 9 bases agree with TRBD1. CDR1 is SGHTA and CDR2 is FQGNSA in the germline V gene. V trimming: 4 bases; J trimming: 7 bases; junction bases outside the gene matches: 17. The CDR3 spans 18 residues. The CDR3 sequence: CASSYGGLTGGSWNEQFF. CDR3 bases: TGTGCCAGCAGCTACGGGGGGCTGACAGGGGGGAGTTGGAATGAGCAGTTCTTC.

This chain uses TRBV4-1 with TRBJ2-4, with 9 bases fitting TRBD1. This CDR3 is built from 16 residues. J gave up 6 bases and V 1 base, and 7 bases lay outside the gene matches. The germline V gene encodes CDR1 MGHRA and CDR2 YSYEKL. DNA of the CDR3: TGCGCCAGCAGCCAAGTGGGGACAGGGTCCCTAAACATTCAGTACTTC. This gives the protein CASSQVGTGSLNIQYF.

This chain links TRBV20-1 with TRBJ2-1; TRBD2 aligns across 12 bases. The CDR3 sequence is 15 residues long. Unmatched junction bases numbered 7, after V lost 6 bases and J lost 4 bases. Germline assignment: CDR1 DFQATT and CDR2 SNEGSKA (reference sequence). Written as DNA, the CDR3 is TGCAGTGCGGCTAGCGGGGGGGCGGCTTACAATGAGCAGTTCTTC. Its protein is CSAASGGAAYNEQFF.

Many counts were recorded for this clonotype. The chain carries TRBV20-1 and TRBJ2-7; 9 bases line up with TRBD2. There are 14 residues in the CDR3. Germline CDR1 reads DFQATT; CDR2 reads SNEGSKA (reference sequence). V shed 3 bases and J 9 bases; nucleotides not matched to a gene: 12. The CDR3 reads CSASSSGGTTVQYF. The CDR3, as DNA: TGCAGTGCTAGTTCCAGCGGGGGGACAACAGTGCAGTACTTC.

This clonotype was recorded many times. The DNA of the CDR3 is TGTGCCAGCAGTTCCCAAATTCGCGACGAGCAGTACTTC. Its translation: CASSSQIRDEQYF. The V and J genes are TRBV28 and TRBJ2-7, with D hard to call. The CDR3 is made up of 13 amino acids. Deletions cut 4 bases from V and 5 bases from J, with 12 bases between. From germline, CDR1 is MDHEN and CDR2 SYDVKM.

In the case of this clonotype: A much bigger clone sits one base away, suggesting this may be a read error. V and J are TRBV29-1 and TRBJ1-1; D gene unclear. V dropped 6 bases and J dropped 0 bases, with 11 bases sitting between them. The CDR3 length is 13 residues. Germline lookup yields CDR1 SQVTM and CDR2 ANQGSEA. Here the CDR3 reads CSVPAAVNTEAFF. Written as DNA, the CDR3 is TGCAGCGTCCCCGCGGCAGTGAACACTGAAGCTTTCTTT. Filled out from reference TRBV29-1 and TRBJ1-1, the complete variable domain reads SAVISQKPSRDICQRGTSLTIQCQVDSQVTMMFWYRQQPGQSLTLIATANQGSEATYESGFVIDKFPISRPNLTFSTLTVSNMSPEDSSIYLCSVPAAVNTEAFFGQGTRLTVV.

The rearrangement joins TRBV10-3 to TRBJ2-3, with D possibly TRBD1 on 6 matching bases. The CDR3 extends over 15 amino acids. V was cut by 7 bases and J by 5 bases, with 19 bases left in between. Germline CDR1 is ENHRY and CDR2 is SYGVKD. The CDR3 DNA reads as TGTGCCATCACCGAACCAGGGGCTGAACAAGATACGCAGTATTTT. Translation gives CAITEPGAEQDTQYF.

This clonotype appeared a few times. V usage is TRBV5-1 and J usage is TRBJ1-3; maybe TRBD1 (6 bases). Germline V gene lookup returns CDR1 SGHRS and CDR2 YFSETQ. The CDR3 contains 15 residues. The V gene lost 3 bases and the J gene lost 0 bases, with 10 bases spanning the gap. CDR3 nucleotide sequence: TGCGCCAGCAGCTCACAGGGTGGCTCTGGAAACACCATATATTTT. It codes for CASSSQGGSGNTIYF. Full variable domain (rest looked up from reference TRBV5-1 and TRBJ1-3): KAGVTQTPRYLIKTRGQQVTLSCSPISGHRSVSWYQQTPGQGLQFLFEYFSETQRNKGNFPGRFSGRQFSNSRSEMNVSTLELGDSALYLCASSSQGGSGNTIYFGEGSWLTVV.

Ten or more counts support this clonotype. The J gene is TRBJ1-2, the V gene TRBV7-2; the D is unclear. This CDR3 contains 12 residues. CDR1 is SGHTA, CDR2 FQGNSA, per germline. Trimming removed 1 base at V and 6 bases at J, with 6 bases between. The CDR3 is CASSLGADGYTF. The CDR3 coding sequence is TGTGCCAGCAGCTTAGGGGCAGATGGCTACACCTTC.